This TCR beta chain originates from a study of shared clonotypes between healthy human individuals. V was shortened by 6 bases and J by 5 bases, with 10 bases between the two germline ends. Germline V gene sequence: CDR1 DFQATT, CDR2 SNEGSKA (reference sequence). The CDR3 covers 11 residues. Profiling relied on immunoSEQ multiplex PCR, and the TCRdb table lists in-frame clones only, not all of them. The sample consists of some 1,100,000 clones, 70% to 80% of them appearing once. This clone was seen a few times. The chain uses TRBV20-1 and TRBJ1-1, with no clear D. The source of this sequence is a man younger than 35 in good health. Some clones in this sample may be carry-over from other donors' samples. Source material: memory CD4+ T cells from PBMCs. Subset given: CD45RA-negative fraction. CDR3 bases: TGCAGTGCCATGGTGGGGACTGAAGCTTTCTTT. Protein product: CSAMVGTEAFF.